This entry lists 26 T cell receptor beta chains sequenced from one sample in a study of T cells after yellow fever vaccination. From the 5' RACE reads, TCRdb called clonotypes with MiXCR, one entry per CDR3 protein. The sample has 240,000 or so distinct CDR3 sequences, 6.9% seen once. The material sequenced was CD4+ T cells sorted from PBMCs, taken 15 days after the yellow fever booster vaccination. The receptors derive from a man aged 25-40 years who received the YFV17D yellow fever vaccine.

At least ten counts were recorded for this clonotype. The genes are TRBV20-1 and TRBJ2-5; 7 nucleotides match TRBD2. Germline V gene data show CDR1 as DFQATT and CDR2 as SNEGSKA (reference sequence). V lost 1 base, J lost 4 bases, and 6 bases stayed unmatched. This CDR3 comprises 14 residues. The CDR3 loop reads CSARVPGGGETQYF. The CDR3 coding sequence is TGCAGTGCTAGAGTTCCGGGAGGAGGAGAGACCCAGTACTTC.

V is TRBV14 and J is TRBJ1-6; D gene uncertain. The V end was cut by 4 bases, the J end by 11 bases, with 15 bases between. The CDR3 loop spans 14 amino acids. CDR1 is SGHDN and CDR2 is FVKESK in the germline V gene. The CDR3 DNA sequence: TGTGCCAGCAGCCGCGGCAACCAGGCTGCACCCCTCCACTTT. Residues: CASSRGNQAAPLHF.

The V gene is TRBV7-9, the J gene TRBJ2-1; TRBD2 aligns across 9 bases. The V and J ends lost 5 bases and 12 bases, in that order; junction bases with no gene match: 17. CDR3 length: 16 residues. In germline, CDR1 is SEHNR, CDR2 FQNEAQ (reference sequence). The CDR3 nucleotides read TGTGCCAGCAGCCCGAGGTCACTAGCGGGCGCCTTGAGGCAGTTCTTC. Protein sequence: CASSPRSLAGALRQFF.

This rearrangement joins TRBV9 to TRBJ1-4, with D maybe TRBD1 (6 bases). V lost 4 bases and J lost 8, with 15 bases in between. There are 14 residues in the CDR3. Germline CDR1 reads SGDLS; CDR2 reads YYNGEE. The CDR3 sequence is CASSSRGGLEKLFF. The CDR3 DNA sequence: TGTGCCAGCAGCTCGCGTGGGGGGCTCGAAAAACTGTTTTTT. Full variable domain (missing parts from reference TRBV9 and TRBJ1-4): DSGVTQTPKHLITATGQRVTLRCSPRSGDLSVYWYQQSLDQGLQFLIQYYNGEERAKGNILERFSAQQFPDLHSELNLSSLELGDSALYFCASSSRGGLEKLFFGSGTQLSVL.

The chain links TRBV30 to TRBJ2-3; D remains ambiguous. CDR3 length: 11 amino acids. Germline CDR1 reads GTSNPN; CDR2 reads SVGIG (reference sequence). Trimming removed 2 bases at V and 4 bases at J, with 4 bases between. The CDR3, as DNA: TGTGCCTGGAGTCCCTCAGATACGCAGTATTTT. This translates into CAWSPSDTQYF.

The chain uses TRBV5-5 and TRBJ2-1; 12 bases match TRBD2. Germline V gives CDR1 SGHKS, CDR2 YYEKEE (reference sequence). This CDR3 region has 17 residues. Germline trimming cut 0 bases from V and 8 bases from J; bases unmatched to any gene: 9. CDR3 protein: CASSLALAGGPLDEQFF. CDR3 bases: TGTGCCAGCAGCTTGGCCCTAGCGGGAGGGCCCCTTGATGAGCAGTTCTTC. Combining the CDR3 with reference TRBV5-5 and TRBJ2-1 gives the whole variable domain DAGVTQSPTHLIKTRGQQVTLRCSPISGHKSVSWYQQVLGQGPQFIFQYYEKEERGRGNFPDRFSARQFPNYSSELNVNALLLGDSALYLCASSLALAGGPLDEQFFGPGTRLTVL.

The table lists this clonotype with many counts. The chain uses TRBV6-1 and TRBJ2-5, with 10 bases fitting TRBD1. Losses at the gene ends were 5 bases for V and 7 bases for J; bases not matched to a gene: 7. In germline, CDR1 is MNHNS, CDR2 SASEGT. CDR3 size: 14 residues. CDR3: CASSKPGQGTTQYF. CDR3 bases: TGTGCCAGCAGTAAACCGGGACAGGGGACGACCCAGTACTTC.

This chain uses TRBV27 with TRBJ2-3; no clear D. The CDR3 extends over 15 amino acids. Per germline, CDR1 MNHEY and CDR2 SMNVEV (reference sequence). V was cut by 6 bases and J by 8 bases, with 21 bases left in between. This CDR3 reads CASRGSGLPQATQYF. CDR3 in DNA: TGTGCCAGCAGGGGGTCCGGGCTCCCCCAGGCTACGCAGTATTTT.

This clonotype was seen many times. The rearrangement links TRBV7-9 to TRBJ2-5, with 11 bases lining up with TRBD2. V was clipped by 5 bases and J by 3 bases; unmatched bases: 5. The germline CDR1 and CDR2 sequences are SEHNR and FQNEAQ (reference sequence). The CDR3 sequence is 15 residues long. This CDR3 reads CASSLTSGRKETQYF. The CDR3 region has the DNA TGTGCCAGCAGCCTCACTAGCGGGAGAAAAGAGACCCAGTACTTC.

This clonotype was seen only a few times. The chain has TRBV5-1 and TRBJ2-1; D call uncertain. The V and J ends lost 4 bases and 6 bases respectively, with 8 bases between them. The CDR3 sequence is 12 residues long. Germline V gene sequence: CDR1 SGHRS, CDR2 YFSETQ. Here the CDR3 reads CASSHFSNEQFF. The CDR3 nucleotides read TGCGCCAGCAGCCACTTCAGCAATGAGCAGTTCTTC.

This clonotype has at least ten counts. V and J are TRBV7-2 and TRBJ2-7; possible D gene TRBD2, 6 bases. The CDR3 covers 13 residues. Germline V gene sequence: CDR1 SGHTA, CDR2 FQGNSA. V was cut by 2 bases and J by 4 bases, with 9 bases left in between. The CDR3 sequence: CASSLNGGYEQYF. In DNA form, the CDR3 reads TGTGCCAGCAGCTTAAATGGGGGGTACGAGCAGTACTTC.

This clonotype was detected many times. The chain uses TRBV20-1 and TRBJ1-3; 7 nucleotides match TRBD1. Unmatched junction bases numbered 7, after V lost 4 bases and J lost 4 bases. The CDR3 has 14 amino acids. The germline V gene has CDR1 DFQATT and CDR2 SNEGSKA (reference sequence). DNA of the CDR3: TGCAGTGCTACGAACCGGGACAGCGGAAACACCATATATTTT. Encoded protein: CSATNRDSGNTIYF.

V gene TRBV7-9 combines with J gene TRBJ2-5; D could derive from TRBD1 or TRBD2 (5 bases each). Trimming took 10 bases from V and 5 from J, leaving 20 bases between them. This CDR3 region has 14 residues. Germline V lookup: CDR1 SEHNR, CDR2 FQNEAQ (reference sequence). The CDR3 is CANTPRDRPETQYF. CDR3 sequence (DNA): TGTGCCAACACCCCCCGGGACCGTCCGGAGACCCAGTACTTC.

This clonotype has only one observation. V gene TRBV6-2 or TRBV6-3 combines with J gene TRBJ1-4; a weak D match, TRBD1 (5 bases). The germline V gene has CDR1 MNHEY and CDR2 SVGEGT. The CDR3 runs to 16 residues. Trimming took off 7 bases at V and 5 bases at J, with 20 bases between the two ends. CDR3: CASTNLDTRRNEKLFF. The CDR3 nucleotides read TGTGCCAGCACCAACCTGGACACCCGGAGGAATGAAAAACTGTTTTTT.

About this clonotype: A read error may explain this, as a much larger clone is one base away. The chain has TRBV7-2 and TRBJ2-1, with D perhaps TRBD2 (6 bases). The CDR3 sequence is 17 residues long. Germline V gene lookup returns CDR1 SGHTA and CDR2 FQGNSA. The CDR3 DNA sequence: TGTGCCAGCAGCTTACGGGGCGGGATGAGCTCCTACAGTGAGCAGTTCTTC. Its translation is CASSLRGGMSSYSEQFF.

This clonotype has a handful of counts. The chain is built from TRBV20-1 and TRBJ1-5; D possibly corresponds to TRBD1 (5 bases). CDR1 DFQATT and CDR2 SNEGSKA come from the germline V gene (reference sequence). The CDR3 runs 15 residues. Trimming removed 0 bases from V and 0 bases from J, with 9 bases in between. Here the CDR3 reads CSARDGRASNQPQHF. The CDR3 nucleotides read TGCAGTGCTAGAGATGGCAGGGCTAGCAATCAGCCCCAGCATTTT.

This clonotype was recorded a few times. The chain employs TRBV6-2 or TRBV6-3 and TRBJ2-5, with D perhaps assigned TRBD1 or TRBD2 (5 bases each). V shed 2 bases and J shed 2 bases, with 12 bases lying between them. Germline lookup yields CDR1 MNHEY and CDR2 SVGEGT. The CDR3 sequence is 15 residues long. CDR3 in amino acids: CASSYGTEDQETQYF. The CDR3 coding sequence is TGTGCCAGCAGTTACGGGACGGAGGATCAAGAGACCCAGTACTTC.

This clonotype was seen repeatedly, ten times or more. The CDR3 reads CASSGDRGSSYEQYF. CDR3 nucleotides: TGTGCCAGCAGCGGGGACAGGGGGAGCTCCTACGAGCAGTACTTC. J is TRBJ2-7 and V is TRBV6-2 or TRBV6-3, with 11 bases that match TRBD1. This CDR3 has 15 amino acids. V trimming: 6 bases; J trimming: 0 bases; junction bases outside the gene matches: 4. CDR1 is MNHEY, CDR2 SVGEGT, per germline.

This chain joins TRBV7-2 and TRBJ2-1, with 10 positions matching TRBD2. Germline CDR1 reads SGHTA; CDR2 reads FQGNSA. CDR3 length: 14 residues. V gave up 7 bases and J gave up 4 bases; unmatched junction bases: 4. CDR3 in DNA: TGTGCCAGCACGTCTAGCGGGGGTTACAATGAGCAGTTCTTC. Translation gives CASTSSGGYNEQFF.

The V and J genes are TRBV7-8 and TRBJ2-1; 7 bases line up with TRBD2. The CDR3 covers 16 residues. Germline CDR1 is SGHVS and CDR2 is FQNEAQ. J lost 4 bases, V lost 5 bases, and 11 bases had no gene match. The CDR3 loop reads CASSPRDYLGYNEQFF. The CDR3 coding sequence is TGTGCCAGCAGCCCAAGGGACTACCTAGGGTACAATGAGCAGTTCTTC.

The V gene is TRBV20-1, the J gene TRBJ2-1, with TRBD2 identical over 7 bases. There are 14 residues in the CDR3. J was trimmed by 5 bases and V by 4 bases; bases with no gene match: 8. In germline, CDR1 is DFQATT, CDR2 SNEGSKA (reference sequence). The CDR3 DNA follows: TGCAGTGCTATCCGGGCAGCGGGAAACAATGAGCAGTTCTTC. It encodes CSAIRAAGNNEQFF.

The rearrangement joins TRBV18 to TRBJ2-2; 8 bases are a match to TRBD1. The V gene end was trimmed by 6 bases and the J gene end by 5 bases; junction bases not matched to a gene: 8. There are 15 residues in the CDR3. Per germline, CDR1 KGHSH and CDR2 LQKENI. DNA for the CDR3: TGTGCCAGCTCGCCAACAGGGGGAAATACCGGGGAGCTGTTTTTT. This codes for CASSPTGGNTGELFF.

The chain recombines TRBV7-2 with TRBJ2-1; D may match TRBD1 or TRBD2 (5 bases each). V was pared by 5 bases and J by 7 bases, with 12 bases between. Germline CDR1 is SGHTA and CDR2 is FQGNSA. The CDR3 has 13 residues. The CDR3 is CASSQLWGNEQFF. CDR3 nucleotides: TGTGCCAGCAGCCAACTATGGGGGAATGAGCAGTTCTTC.

This clonotype came up many times. V is TRBV7-6 and J is TRBJ2-1; TRBD1 aligns across 9 bases. Germline CDR1 SGHVS, CDR2 FNYEAQ. J was trimmed by 1 base and V by 5 bases; bases with no gene match: 18. This CDR3 spans 20 amino acids. CDR3 sequence: CASSRGTGNFYTISYNEQFF. The DNA for the CDR3 is TGTGCCAGCAGCCGAGGGACAGGGAATTTCTATACCATTTCCTACAATGAGCAGTTCTTC.

This clonotype was seen at least ten times. The chain recombines TRBV7-2 with TRBJ2-3; possibly TRBD1 for D (6 bases). Germline V gene sequence: CDR1 SGHTA, CDR2 FQGNSA. The germline V and J ends were trimmed by 9 bases and 4 bases, with 20 bases remaining between them. The CDR3 is 15 amino acids. The CDR3: CASGGGQDLSDTQYF. Written as DNA, the CDR3 is TGTGCCAGTGGGGGCGGGCAGGACCTTTCAGATACGCAGTATTTT.

This clonotype has more than one count but fewer than ten. This sequence joins TRBV5-1 and TRBJ2-1, with 9 bases aligning to TRBD2. Trimming cost V 3 bases and J 11 bases; bases outside gene matches: 12. Looked up from germline, CDR1 is SGHRS and CDR2 is YFSETQ. CDR3 size: 15 residues. The CDR3 DNA is TGCGCCAGCAGCTCGCTTATCGCGGCGGGGGGGAAGCAGTTCTTC. Translation gives CASSSLIAAGGKQFF.